A selection of T cell receptor beta chains follows, all from one sample in a study of blood T cell repertoires in COVID-19. TCRdb keeps only in-frame clones here, not all; method: immunoSEQ multiplex PCR. The data contain about 100,000 clones, about 91% of them singletons. Sequencing was performed on peripheral blood. Source of these receptors: a man aged 50 to 60 with active or convalescent COVID-19. The CDR3 runs from the conserved cysteine through the conserved F or W. A D gene is named only where the DNA matches it firmly. Not every row has a clone size; where given, it reads once, few, many or a size class.

CDR3 protein | CDR3 DNA | J gene | clone size | CDR3 length | V gene | D gene
CASSYEATYEQYF | TGTGCCAGCAGTTATGAGGCGACCTACGAGCAGTACTTC | TRBJ2-7 | - | 13 | TRBV27 | -
CASSIRGSGGTDTQYF | TGTGCCAGTAGTATACGGGGATCGGGGGGCACAGATACGCAGTATTTT | TRBJ2-3 | - | 16 | TRBV19 | -
CAISESGGEVYTF | TGTGCCATCAGTGAGTCGGGAGGGGAAGTCTACACCTTC | TRBJ1-2 | few | 13 | TRBV10-3 | -
CASSLALEAEAFF | TGTGCCAGCAGCTTAGCATTAGAAGCTGAAGCTTTCTTT | TRBJ1-1 | - | 13 | TRBV11-2 | -
CASSLQGSYEQYF | TGCGCCAGCAGCTTGCAGGGCTCCTACGAGCAGTACTTC | TRBJ2-7 | - | 13 | TRBV5-1 | -
CASSKTLGAMAEETQYF | TGTGCCAGCAGCAAAACCCTGGGGGCGATGGCCGAAGAGACCCAGTACTTC | TRBJ2-5 | - | 17 | TRBV21-1 | -
CASSRTGDEQYF | TGTGCCAGCAGCCGGACAGGGGATGAGCAGTACTTC | TRBJ2-7 | - | 12 | TRBV11-2 | TRBD1
CATSDPILAGTDTQYF | TGTGCCACCAGTGACCCCATTTTAGCGGGCACAGATACGCAGTATTTT | TRBJ2-3 | - | 16 | TRBV24-1 | -
CASSVMMSGKETQYF | TGTGCCAGCAGTGTGATGATGAGCGGCAAAGAGACCCAGTACTTC | TRBJ2-5 | - | 15 | TRBV25-1 | -
CASSLTGGTSGNTIYF | TGTGCCAGCAGCTTAACAGGGGGAACCTCTGGAAACACCATATATTTT | TRBJ1-3 | - | 16 | TRBV7-2 | TRBD1
CASSLIGLAGGPYEQYF | TGTGCCAGCAGCTTAATAGGACTAGCGGGAGGGCCCTACGAGCAGTACTTC | TRBJ2-7 | - | 17 | TRBV5-8 | TRBD2
CASSVVGQGGSNEQFF | TGTGCCAGCAGCGTAGTAGGCCAGGGGGGATCAAATGAGCAGTTCTTC | TRBJ2-1 | - | 16 | TRBV9 | -
CASSLATGGLFTPSYNEQFF | TGCGCCAGCAGCTTGGCCACAGGGGGACTCTTCACCCCTAGCTACAATGAGCAGTTCTTC | TRBJ2-1 | - | 20 | TRBV5-1 | TRBD1
CASSPRTGDAWFTEAFF | TGTGCCAGCAGTCCCCGGACAGGGGACGCGTGGTTCACTGAAGCTTTCTTT | TRBJ1-1 | - | 17 | TRBV28 | TRBD1
CASSLEVRPRDEQFF | TGTGCCAGTAGTTTGGAGGTCAGGCCTAGGGATGAGCAGTTCTTC | TRBJ2-1 | - | 15 | TRBV19 | -
CASSRTRGGYNEQFF | TGTGCCAGCAGCCGAACAAGGGGCGGCTACAATGAGCAGTTCTTC | TRBJ2-1 | - | 15 | TRBV3-1/TRBV3-2 | -
CASSRGEGSEQYF | TGTGCCAGCAGCCGGGGGGAAGGGAGCGAGCAGTACTTC | TRBJ2-7 | - | 13 | TRBV3-1/TRBV3-2 | -
CSASYGGKLFF | TGCAGTGCTAGTTACGGAGGAAAACTGTTTTTT | TRBJ1-4 | few | 11 | TRBV20-1 | -
CATTQGWKQPQHF | TGTGCCACCACACAGGGATGGAAACAGCCCCAGCATTTT | TRBJ1-5 | few | 13 | TRBV2 | -
CASAFQGGTEAFF | TGTGCCAGCGCCTTCCAGGGAGGCACTGAAGCTTTCTTT | TRBJ1-1 | - | 13 | TRBV12-3/TRBV12-4 | -
CASSRDRGRLQTYGYTF | TGTGCCAGCAGCCGTGACAGGGGCCGTCTACAAACCTATGGCTACACCTTC | TRBJ1-2 | - | 17 | TRBV28 | TRBD1
CASSNTLSAGGGDTGELFF | TGTGCCAGCAGTAACACCCTATCCGCTGGGGGCGGCGACACCGGGGAGCTGTTTTTT | TRBJ2-2 | - | 19 | TRBV6-2/TRBV6-3 | -
CASSLLADSNQPQHF | TGTGCCAGCAGCTTACTGGCGGATAGCAATCAGCCCCAGCATTTT | TRBJ1-5 | - | 15 | TRBV7-8 | -
CASSLGLAGGARETQYF | TGCGCCAGCAGCTTGGGACTAGCGGGAGGAGCACGGGAGACCCAGTACTTC | TRBJ2-5 | - | 17 | TRBV5-1 | TRBD2
CAWSVTGVPYGYTF | TGTGCCTGGAGTGTAACGGGGGTTCCCTATGGCTACACCTTC | TRBJ1-2 | - | 14 | TRBV30 | -
CASTLGGYNEQFF | TGTGCCAGCACCCTGGGGGGCTACAATGAGCAGTTCTTC | TRBJ2-1 | once | 13 | TRBV2 | -
CASSLGIQAQYF | TGTGCCAGCAGCTTGGGTATACAGGCGCAGTATTTT | TRBJ2-3 | - | 12 | TRBV5-6 | -
CASSGTRAIYEQYF | TGTGCCAGCAGCGGGACTAGGGCTATCTACGAGCAGTACTTC | TRBJ2-7 | - | 14 | TRBV6-2/TRBV6-3 | TRBD2
CASSVSGSNSPLHF | TGTGCCAGCAGCGTTTCAGGGTCGAACTCACCCCTCCACTTT | TRBJ1-6 | few | 14 | TRBV9 | -
CASSLGQANSPLHF | TGTGCCAGCAGTTTGGGACAGGCAAATTCACCCCTCCACTTT | TRBJ1-6 | - | 14 | TRBV28 | TRBD1
CASSLPRMRDRGYEQFF | TGTGCCAGCAGTTTGCCTCGGATGAGGGACAGGGGTTATGAGCAGTTCTTC | TRBJ2-1 | - | 17 | TRBV6-2/TRBV6-3 | TRBD1
CARYRGTNYGYTF | TGCGCCAGATACAGGGGGACGAACTATGGCTACACCTTC | TRBJ1-2 | - | 13 | TRBV10-1 | TRBD1
CASTLGTSGRAPYNEQFF | TGTGCCAGCACCCTAGGGACTAGCGGGAGGGCCCCCTACAATGAGCAGTTCTTC | TRBJ2-1 | - | 18 | TRBV28 | TRBD2
CATRGAGSNQPQHF | TGTGCCACCAGGGGCGCGGGTAGCAATCAGCCCCAGCATTTT | TRBJ1-5 | - | 14 | TRBV24-1 | -
CASSLTTGGDLQPQHF | TGTGCCAGCAGCTTAACCACAGGGGGTGATCTTCAGCCCCAGCATTTT | TRBJ1-5 | - | 16 | TRBV7-2 | TRBD1
CASSTDRGEKLFF | TGTGCCAGTAGTACCGACAGGGGTGAAAAACTGTTTTTT | TRBJ1-4 | - | 13 | TRBV19 | TRBD1
CASSLYRDSYEQYF | TGTGCCAGCAGTTTATACAGGGACTCCTACGAGCAGTACTTC | TRBJ2-7 | - | 14 | TRBV6-5 | -
CASSRGSSNTEAFF | TGTGCCAGTAGCCGGGGGTCATCGAACACTGAAGCTTTCTTT | TRBJ1-1 | - | 14 | TRBV19 | -
CASSPLLGLAGDASYNEQFF | TGTGCCAGCAGCCCCCTTCTAGGACTAGCGGGAGATGCCTCCTACAATGAGCAGTTCTTC | TRBJ2-1 | - | 20 | TRBV7-8 | TRBD2